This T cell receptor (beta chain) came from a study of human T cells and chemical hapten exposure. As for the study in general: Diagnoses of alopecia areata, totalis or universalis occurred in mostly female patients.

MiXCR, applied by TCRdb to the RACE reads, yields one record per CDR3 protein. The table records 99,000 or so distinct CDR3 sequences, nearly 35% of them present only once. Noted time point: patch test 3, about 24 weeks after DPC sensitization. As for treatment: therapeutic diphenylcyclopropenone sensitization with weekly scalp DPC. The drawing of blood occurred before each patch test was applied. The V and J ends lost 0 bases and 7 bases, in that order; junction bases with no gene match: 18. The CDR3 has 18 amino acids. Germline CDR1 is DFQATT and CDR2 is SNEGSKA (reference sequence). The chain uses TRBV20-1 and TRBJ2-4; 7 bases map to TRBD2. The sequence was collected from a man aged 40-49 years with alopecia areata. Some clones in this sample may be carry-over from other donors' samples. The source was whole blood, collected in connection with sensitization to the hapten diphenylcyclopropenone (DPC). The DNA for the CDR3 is TGCAGTGCTAGAGAGGGGGGGGAGATGGCTTTCCGTTTTAACATTCAGTACTTC. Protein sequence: CSAREGGEMAFRFNIQYF.